This paragraph covers one T cell receptor (beta chain) sequence. These data originate in a study of blood T cell repertoires in COVID-19. Study in general: PBMCs, B-cell-depleted T cells, or T cells were the source of the cDNA or gDNA that made up the material.

Germline-derived CDR1 and CDR2 are LNHDA and SQIVND (reference sequence). V trimming: 6 bases; J trimming: 3 bases; junction bases outside the gene matches: 2. This CDR3 contains 13 residues. Sequencing was performed with immunoSEQ multiplex PCR; in TCRdb, only in-frame clones are kept and a portion is missing. The table includes 400,000 to 550,000 clones, roughly 91% detected once. The genes are TRBV19 and TRBJ1-2, with 9 bases aligning to TRBD1. This sequence was found in a woman aged 25 to 39 with acute or convalescent COVID-19. What was sequenced was peripheral blood. CDR3 coding DNA: TGTGCCAGTAGGGGACAGGGAGACTATGGCTACACCTTC. Translating it yields CASRGQGDYGYTF.